A single sample is the source of the 19 T cell receptor beta chains below, sequenced in a study of blood T cell repertoires in COVID-19. Sequenced by immunoSEQ multiplex PCR; TCRdb stores in-frame clones only, minus some. The repertoire has around 140,000 clones, approximately 80% of them found once; the top ten carry 3.5% to 5%. Sample: peripheral blood. The receptors come from a woman aged 80 or over with active or convalescent COVID-19.

This rearrangement joins TRBV7-9 to TRBJ1-1; D might be TRBD1 (6 bases). The CDR3 extends over 16 amino acids. V lost 3 bases and J 1 base, leaving 15 bases between the germline ends. Germline CDR1 is SEHNR and CDR2 is FQNEAQ (reference sequence). CDR3 protein: CASSLLMGGGNTEAFF. CDR3 in DNA: TGTGCCAGCAGCTTGTTGATGGGAGGGGGGAACACTGAAGCTTTCTTT.

V usage is TRBV19 and J usage is TRBJ1-2; D is unclear. Between the trimmed V and J ends, which lost 0 bases and 6 bases, there was a span of 17 bases. The CDR3 has 16 amino acids. CDR1 is LNHDA, CDR2 SQIVND, per germline (reference sequence). The CDR3 loop is CASSIDHFGPRDGYTF. The CDR3 DNA reads as TGTGCCAGTAGTATAGATCATTTTGGTCCCCGGGATGGCTACACCTTC.

This chain links TRBV19 with TRBJ2-1, with 9 positions matching TRBD1. Germline assignment: CDR1 LNHDA and CDR2 SQIVND (reference sequence). The CDR3 contains 14 residues. V shed 5 bases and J 7 bases; nucleotides not matched to a gene: 6. The CDR3 here is CASSPSDRGNEQFF. As DNA, the CDR3 is TGTGCCAGTAGTCCGTCAGACAGGGGGAATGAGCAGTTCTTC.

V gene TRBV28 combines with J gene TRBJ1-3; 7 nucleotides align to TRBD1. After removal of 8 bases from V and 0 bases from J, the junction contained 4 bases not matched to a gene. Germline-derived CDR1 and CDR2 are MDHEN and SYDVKM. The CDR3 loop spans 14 amino acids. CDR3 sequence reads: CASHPGGSGNTIYF. The CDR3, as DNA: TGTGCCAGCCATCCAGGGGGCTCTGGAAACACCATATATTTT.

The chain combines TRBV3-1 (or the pseudogene TRBV3-2) with TRBJ2-7, with 9 bases fitting TRBD2. The J segment lost 6 bases and the V segment lost 4 bases, leaving 13 bases of the junction unmatched. The CDR3 consists of 16 residues. CDR1 and CDR2 (germline): LGHDT, YNNKEL (reference sequence). The CDR3 coding sequence is TGTGCCAGCAGCCTCCTCGGTGGGACTAGCCTTCTCGAGCAGTACTTC. This encodes CASSLLGGTSLLEQYF.

A few counts support this clone. V and J are TRBV2 and TRBJ2-1; a weak D match, TRBD1 (5 bases). V was shortened by 3 bases and J by 8 bases, with 17 bases between the two germline ends. The CDR3 covers 15 residues. CDR1 and CDR2 (germline): SNHLY, FYNNEI. CDR3 DNA: TGTGCCAGCAGTGAGGAACTACTCAAAGGGGATGAGCAGTTCTTC. It codes for CASSEELLKGDEQFF.

The rearrangement links TRBV11-2 to TRBJ2-3; 10 bases agree with TRBD2. The trim removed 2 bases at V and 4 bases at J, leaving 6 bases unmatched. The CDR3 runs 16 residues. CDR1 is SGHAT, CDR2 FQNNGV, per germline. The CDR3 DNA reads TGTGCCAGCAGCTTACCCAGCGGGGGGGCCCCAGATACGCAGTATTTT. Translation gives CASSLPSGGAPDTQYF.

This chain uses TRBV12-3 or TRBV12-4 with TRBJ1-1; TRBD1 is a possible D gene (6 bases). V was clipped by 6 bases and J by 3 bases, with 11 bases between them. This CDR3 comprises 13 residues. CDR3 coding DNA: TGTGCCAGCAGCGACAGGCCATACACTGAAGCTTTCTTT. It codes for CASSDRPYTEAFF.

The genes are TRBV4-3 and TRBJ1-4, with unresolved D. Germline CDR1 is LGHNA and CDR2 is YSLEER. V lost 0 bases and J lost 14, with 19 bases in between. The CDR3 has 15 amino acids. CDR3 sequence: CASSQDLHFEGGLFF. The CDR3 nucleotides read TGCGCCAGCAGCCAAGATTTACACTTTGAGGGTGGGCTGTTTTTT.

This chain joins TRBV10-3 and TRBJ1-6; D gene ambiguous. Germline values: CDR1 ENHRY, CDR2 SYGVKD. The ends were cut back, 4 bases at V and 5 bases at J, with 15 bases in the middle. The CDR3 loop spans 16 amino acids. The CDR3 DNA is TGTGCCATCAGTGGGGTGGTTGGCGGGAATAATTCACCCCTCCACTTT. It encodes CAISGVVGGNNSPLHF.

The V gene is TRBV11-3, the J gene TRBJ2-3, with TRBD2 as a possible D gene (5 bases). Deletions cut 0 bases from V and 6 bases from J, with 7 bases between. The CDR3 loop spans 13 amino acids. Germline assignment: CDR1 SGHNT and CDR2 YENEEA. CDR3 region: CASSLDTGDTQYF. The DNA for the CDR3 is TGTGCCAGCAGCTTAGATACGGGGGATACGCAGTATTTT. The variable domain in full, completed from reference TRBV11-3 and TRBJ2-3, reads EAGVVQSPRYKIIEKKQPVAFWCNPISGHNTLYWYLQNLGQGPELLIRYENEEAVDDSQLPKDRFSAERLKGVDSTLKIQPAELGDSAVYLCASSLDTGDTQYFGPGTRLTVL.

The chain carries TRBV30 and TRBJ1-2, with TRBD1 matching over 7 bases. CDR1 and CDR2 from the germline V gene are GTSNPN and SVGIG (reference sequence). The CDR3 consists of 13 residues. V dropped 0 bases and J dropped 4; count of bases not matched to a gene: 2. This CDR3 is CAWSVGGGYGYTF. CDR3 DNA sequence: TGTGCCTGGAGTGTAGGGGGCGGCTATGGCTACACCTTC.

The chain is built from TRBV7-8 and TRBJ2-2; 12 bases match TRBD2. V lost 1 base, J lost 6 bases, and 3 bases stayed unmatched. Germline CDR1 reads SGHVS; CDR2 reads FQNEAQ. This CDR3 spans 16 amino acids. CDR3 sequence (DNA): TGTGCCAGCAGCTTAGGACTAGCGGGGGTGTCCGGGGAGCTGTTTTTT. It specifies CASSLGLAGVSGELFF.

The V and J genes are TRBV9 and TRBJ2-4; 10 positions agree with TRBD1. There are 14 residues in the CDR3. The ends lost 3 bases at V and 4 bases at J; junction bases unmatched: 1. Germline CDR1 reads SGDLS; CDR2 reads YYNGEE. CDR3 nucleotide sequence: TGTGCCAGCAGCGGGGACAGGGGAAAAAACATTCAGTACTTC. Amino acids: CASSGDRGKNIQYF.

V and J are TRBV2 and TRBJ2-1, with TRBD2 matching over 9 bases. The CDR3 is made up of 15 amino acids. J lost 8 bases, V lost 2 bases, and 7 bases had no gene match. The germline V gene encodes CDR1 SNHLY and CDR2 FYNNEI. Here the CDR3 DNA reads TGTGCCAGCAGTGAACAGACTAGCGGCACCGATGAGCAGTTCTTC. It codes for CASSEQTSGTDEQFF.

The V gene is TRBV6-2 or TRBV6-3, the J gene TRBJ1-1, with D possibly matching TRBD1 (6 bases). The CDR3 covers 14 residues. V was pared by 6 bases and J by 4 bases, with 15 bases between. CDR1 and CDR2 from the germline V gene are MNHEY and SVGEGT. The CDR3 here is CASSHTGSTTEAFF. CDR3 nucleotide sequence: TGTGCCAGCAGCCACACAGGGTCGACCACTGAAGCTTTCTTT.

The chain couples TRBV19 to TRBJ1-4, with D perhaps matching TRBD1 (6 bases). The CDR3 sequence is 17 residues long. Trimming took off 6 bases at V and 8 bases at J, with 25 bases between the two ends. Germline V gives CDR1 LNHDA, CDR2 SQIVND (reference sequence). DNA of the CDR3: TGTGCCAGTAGACTACCATATACAGGGTCCCGCCTGGAAAAACTGTTTTTT. Translating gives CASRLPYTGSRLEKLFF.

The J gene is TRBJ2-6, the V gene TRBV5-6; D is perhaps TRBD1 (5 bases). Trimming left V 5 bases short and J 4 bases short, with 10 bases between. Germline CDR1 and CDR2: SGHDT and YYEEEE. This CDR3 has 14 amino acids. CDR3 residues: CASRPRQGANVLTF. CDR3 DNA: TGTGCCAGCAGACCTAGACAGGGGGCCAACGTCCTGACTTTC. The full variable domain, its missing parts supplied by reference TRBV5-6 and TRBJ2-6, is DAGVTQSPTHLIKTRGQQVTLRCSPKSGHDTVSWYQQALGQGPQFIFQYYEEEERQRGNFPDRFSGHQFPNYSSELNVNALLLGDSALYLCASRPRQGANVLTFGAGSRLTVL.

The chain is built from TRBV30 and TRBJ1-2; the D gene is possibly TRBD1 (5 bases). The CDR3 spans 13 residues. Trimming shortened V by 0 bases and J by 3 bases, and 8 bases separated the two germline ends. In germline, CDR1 is GTSNPN, CDR2 SVGIG (reference sequence). This chain's CDR3 is CAWSVQGDYGYTF. The CDR3 coding sequence is TGTGCCTGGAGTGTTCAGGGTGACTATGGCTACACCTTC.